The 13 T cell receptor beta chains reported below all come from one sample, sequenced in a study of T cell changes during pregnancy in multiple sclerosis (dated by TCRdb to between 2017 and 2020). The method was the immunoSEQ multiplex PCR assay. Imported from immuneACCESS, the table was reduced by TCRdb to in-frame sequences with V and J called. These copies leave out some clones; in studies compared against another copy, an unresolved V gene accounts for under half, and the cause of the remainder is not known. Recorded for this sample are approximately 80,000 clones; about 93% of them occurred a single time. Roughly 0.9% of the sample lies in the top ten. The sample here was peripheral blood, taken in the second trimester of pregnancy. These receptors all come from a female donor in good health, enrolled as a control in a pregnancy study.

The rearrangement joins TRBV28 to TRBJ1-3, with D unclear. The CDR3 loop spans 12 amino acids. Trimming removed 6 bases at V and 4 bases at J, with 7 bases between. Germline CDR1 MDHEN, CDR2 SYDVKM. As DNA, the CDR3 is TGTGCCAGCAGCCCCCCGGGAAACACCATATATTTT. It is translated as CASSPPGNTIYF.

The chain combines TRBV5-1 with TRBJ2-5, with TRBD1 matching over 9 bases. The assigned J gene may be wrong: the sequence end matches TRBJ2-7 better. Germline loops: CDR1 SGHRS, CDR2 YFSETQ. The CDR3 runs to 14 residues. CDR3 amino acids: CASSLAGQGYEQYF. The CDR3 bases are TGCGCCAGCAGCTTGGCCGGACAGGGGTACGAGCAGTACTTC.

The rearrangement uses TRBV4-1 and TRBJ2-7, with D perhaps matching TRBD1 (5 bases). The CDR3 runs to 14 residues. V was clipped by 3 bases and J by 3 bases, with 12 bases between them. Germline V gene data show CDR1 as MGHRA and CDR2 as YSYEKL. DNA of the CDR3: TGCGCCAGCAGCCAGGAAGACAGCTACTACGAGCAGTACTTC. Amino acid sequence: CASSQEDSYYEQYF.

This rearrangement joins TRBV5-6 to TRBJ2-3; D may be TRBD1 (5 bases). Germline CDR1 reads SGHDT; CDR2 reads YYEEEE. This CDR3 is built from 15 residues. V dropped 0 bases and J dropped 5 bases, with 13 bases sitting between them. This CDR3 reads CASSLDYLGQDTQYF. The CDR3 DNA follows: TGTGCCAGCAGCTTGGATTATCTGGGGCAAGATACGCAGTATTTT.

The chain uses TRBV5-5 and TRBJ1-5; D uncertain. Germline CDR1 SGHKS, CDR2 YYEKEE (reference sequence). The CDR3 covers 16 residues. V was trimmed by 4 bases and J by 0 bases, leaving 14 bases between them. The CDR3 reads CASSPSGSYSNQPQHF. The CDR3 nucleotides are TGTGCCAGCAGCCCCTCGGGGTCTTATAGCAATCAGCCCCAGCATTTT.

The CDR3, as DNA: TGTGCCAGTAGTCCAAAAATACAGGGCGCTGGCTACACCTTC. Translating gives CASSPKIQGAGYTF. V usage is TRBV19 and J usage is TRBJ1-2; TRBD1 might be the D (6 bases). CDR1 is LNHDA and CDR2 is SQIVND in the germline V gene (reference sequence). CDR3 length: 14 amino acids. Deletions cut 5 bases from V and 7 bases from J, with 17 bases between.

The chain has TRBV5-1 and TRBJ2-5, with 11 bases lining up with TRBD2. This CDR3 has 16 residues. With V trimmed by 0 bases and J by 2 bases, 3 bases remained unmatched. CDR1 and CDR2 from the germline V gene are SGHRS and YFSETQ. The CDR3 DNA reads TGCGCCAGCAGCTTGGATAGACTAGCGGGACAAGAGACCCAGTACTTC. Amino acids: CASSLDRLAGQETQYF. Supplemented by reference TRBV5-1 and TRBJ2-5, the full variable domain reads KAGVTQTPRYLIKTRGQQVTLSCSPISGHRSVSWYQQTPGQGLQFLFEYFSETQRNKGNFPGRFSGRQFSNSRSEMNVSTLELGDSALYLCASSLDRLAGQETQYFGPGTRLLVL.

The chain links TRBV4-1 to TRBJ2-5; 7 bases are a match to TRBD1. V lost 4 bases to trimming and J lost 4 bases; unmatched junction nucleotides: 9. The CDR3 covers 15 residues. CDR1 MGHRA and CDR2 YSYEKL come from the germline V gene. This CDR3 is CASSPRQGTVETQYF. CDR3 sequence (DNA): TGCGCCAGCAGCCCACGACAGGGAACGGTAGAGACCCAGTACTTC.

The chain recombines TRBV27 with TRBJ2-7, with 8 bases aligning to TRBD1. The CDR3 is made up of 13 amino acids. Trimming cost V 8 bases and J 3 bases; bases outside gene matches: 6. Germline V lookup: CDR1 MNHEY, CDR2 SMNVEV (reference sequence). DNA of the CDR3: TGTGCCAGCGGCAACAGGGGGTTCTACGAGCAGTACTTC. This sequence encodes CASGNRGFYEQYF.

The V gene is TRBV28, the J gene TRBJ2-3, with TRBD2 identical over 8 bases. Per germline, CDR1 MDHEN and CDR2 SYDVKM. This CDR3 comprises 16 residues. V shed 3 bases and J 2 bases; nucleotides not matched to a gene: 7. The CDR3 loop reads CASSFQGRGATDTQYF. Written as DNA, the CDR3 is TGTGCCAGCAGTTTCCAGGGGCGGGGGGCCACAGATACGCAGTATTTT.

The J gene is TRBJ2-7, the V gene TRBV15, with 8 bases that match TRBD2. From germline, CDR1 is LNHNV and CDR2 YYDKDF (reference sequence). CDR3 size: 15 residues. Trimming removed 0 bases from V and 3 bases from J; junction bases left unmatched: 4. For the CDR3, the DNA is TGTGCCACCAGCAGAGATCTGGCGGGAGGCTACGAGCAGTACTTC. Its translation: CATSRDLAGGYEQYF.

This clone showed up just a few times. The J gene is TRBJ1-1, the V gene TRBV10-3, with no clear D. The CDR3 loop spans 11 amino acids. Trimming pared 0 bases from V and 11 bases from J, leaving 7 bases between. Germline-derived CDR1 and CDR2 are ENHRY and SYGVKD. The CDR3 region is CAISESRRAFF. CDR3 bases: TGTGCCATCAGTGAGTCGAGGAGGGCTTTCTTT.

V is TRBV19 and J is TRBJ2-7; tentatively, D is TRBD2 (5 bases). The V and J ends lost 5 bases and 0 bases respectively, with 11 bases between them. Germline V gives CDR1 LNHDA, CDR2 SQIVND (reference sequence). CDR3 length: 14 residues. CDR3 amino acids: CASSAGRSSYEQYF. CDR3 bases: TGTGCCAGTAGTGCGGGCAGAAGCTCCTACGAGCAGTACTTC. Full variable domain (rest looked up from reference TRBV19 and TRBJ2-7): DGGITQSPKYLFRKEGQNVTLSCEQNLNHDAMYWYRQDPGQGLRLIYYSQIVNDFQKGDIAEGYSVSREKKESFPLTVTSAQKNPTAFYLCASSAGRSSYEQYFGPGTRLTVT.